The clone carrying this TCR beta chain came up many times. The CDR3 totals 13 residues. Germline assignment: CDR1 DFQATT and CDR2 SNEGSKA (reference sequence). The V end lost 3 bases, the J end lost 4 bases, and 12 bases lay between the germline ends. After constant-region reverse-primer amplification, full-length variable regions underwent semi-nested PCR with Nested Universal Primer A. MiXCR was run by TCRdb on the 5' RACE reads, yielding one entry per CDR3 protein. The table records 60,000 to 65,000 distinct CDR3 sequences, around 30% of them present only once. The receptor's source is a female donor with breast cancer. The chain joins TRBV20-1 to TRBJ1-2; D uncertain. The source material was tumor-infiltrating naive CD4+ T cells sorted from the breast tumor. As to subset: naive CD4+ T cells, CD4+CD45RA+CD25-. The CDR3 region is CSASPDAGYGYTF. The CDR3 region has the DNA TGCAGTGCTAGTCCGGACGCTGGCTATGGCTACACCTTC.